What follows describes a single T cell receptor (beta chain). The CDR3 sequence is 18 residues long. After removal of 5 bases from V and 0 bases from J, the junction contained 15 bases not matched to a gene. Germline lookup yields CDR1 MNHEY and CDR2 SMNVEV (reference sequence). The data are from a study of cytomegalovirus exposure and HLA in healthy donors. The study ran its PCR with 60 Vbeta and 13 Jbeta primers. Sequencing was performed with immunoSEQ multiplex PCR; in TCRdb, only in-frame clones are kept and a portion is missing. There are about 140,000 clones in the sample; roughly 80% occur only once, and around 1.7% lies in the top ten.

The sequenced sample was PBMCs. The chain carries TRBV27 and TRBJ2-7; 8 bases align to TRBD2. This TCR came from a female donor in good health and CMV-seronegative. In DNA form, the CDR3 reads TGTGCCAGCAGTGCACCGGGACGGCTAGCGGGCAGCTCCTACGAGCAGTACTTC. Its translation: CASSAPGRLAGSSYEQYF.